Presented here are 15 T cell receptor beta chains from one specimen sequenced in a study of blood T cell repertoires in COVID-19. The assay was immunoSEQ multiplex PCR, and TCRdb's table has in-frame clones only and misses some. The sample carries roughly 50,000 clones, less than 90% recorded once. The sequenced sample was peripheral blood. These receptor sequences come from a human donor with active COVID-19. The donor label of this sample is uncertain.

This chain links TRBV6-2 or TRBV6-3 with TRBJ2-2; D unresolved. The CDR3 consists of 12 residues. Looked up from germline, CDR1 is MNHEY and CDR2 is SVGEGT. Trimming stripped 4 bases from V and 2 bases from J, with 2 bases between. The CDR3 region is CASSSNTGELFF. The CDR3, as DNA: TGTGCCAGCAGTTCTAACACCGGGGAGCTGTTTTTT.

This chain links TRBV4-2 with TRBJ2-3; D might be TRBD2 (6 bases). The germline V gene has CDR1 LGHNA and CDR2 YNFKEQ. CDR3 size: 16 residues. Trimming took 5 bases from V and 2 from J, leaving 17 bases between them. The CDR3: CASSLGTLPTTDTQYF. The CDR3 coding sequence is TGTGCCAGCAGCTTGGGGACTCTCCCCACCACAGATACGCAGTATTTT.

V gene TRBV3-1 (or the pseudogene TRBV3-2) combines with J gene TRBJ2-2; the D is unclear. The CDR3 consists of 17 residues. Trimming cost V 7 bases and J 0 bases, with 18 bases left between them. The germline V gene has CDR1 LGHDT and CDR2 YNNKEL (reference sequence). The CDR3 region is CASKSGMAASNTGELFF. In DNA form, the CDR3 reads TGTGCCAGCAAGTCGGGTATGGCAGCATCGAACACCGGGGAGCTGTTTTTT.

The chain couples TRBV5-4 to TRBJ2-7, with D unclear. This CDR3 has 12 residues. V gave up 4 bases and J gave up 3 bases, with 8 bases separating them. Per the germline V gene, CDR1 is SGHNT and CDR2 is YYREEE (reference sequence). CDR3 sequence (DNA): TGTGCCAGCAGCCCTACTGACTACGAGCAGTACTTC. It translates to CASSPTDYEQYF.

CDR3 amino acids: CASSLGSPGEQYF. CDR3 in DNA: TGTGCCAGCAGTTTGGGTTCGCCCGGGGAGCAGTACTTC. This chain uses TRBV6-2 or TRBV6-3 with TRBJ2-7, with D uncertain. Deletions cut 4 bases from V and 7 bases from J, with 14 bases between. Per germline, CDR1 MNHEY and CDR2 SVGEGT. The CDR3 has 13 residues.

The chain links TRBV6-5 to TRBJ2-1; 13 positions match TRBD2. V lost 6 bases to trimming and J lost 6 bases; unmatched junction nucleotides: 5. The CDR3 extends over 15 amino acids. Germline V lookup: CDR1 MNHEY, CDR2 SVGAGI. The CDR3 DNA is TGTGCCAGCAGCCGAACTAGCGGGGGGGCCAATGAGCAGTTCTTC. It encodes CASSRTSGGANEQFF.

This chain joins TRBV6-5 and TRBJ1-2, with D maybe TRBD1 (6 bases). Trimming left V 1 base short and J 8 bases short, with 17 bases between. The germline CDR1 and CDR2 sequences are MNHEY and SVGAGI. The CDR3 spans 15 residues. This chain's CDR3 is CASSYLDRPLYGYTF. For the CDR3, the DNA is TGTGCCAGCAGTTACTTAGACAGGCCACTATACGGCTACACCTTC.

The chain carries TRBV6-2 or TRBV6-3 and TRBJ2-5; D remains ambiguous. Germline-derived CDR1 and CDR2 are MNHEY and SVGEGT. CDR3 length: 17 residues. Deletions cut 2 bases from V and 3 bases from J, with 19 bases between. CDR3 amino acids: CASSYRGKSGREETQYF. CDR3 DNA: TGTGCCAGCAGTTACCGTGGCAAGTCGGGTAGAGAAGAGACCCAGTACTTC.

The V call is TRBV27, the J call TRBJ2-5, with a possible D match to TRBD1 (6 bases). Germline V gives CDR1 MNHEY, CDR2 SMNVEV (reference sequence). V shed 6 bases and J shed 0 bases, with 11 bases lying between them. CDR3 length: 14 residues. DNA for the CDR3: TGTGCCAGCAGACCTGGACAGTACCAAGAGACCCAGTACTTC. Protein product: CASRPGQYQETQYF.

V gene TRBV20-1 combines with J gene TRBJ1-1; a weak D match, TRBD1 (6 bases). The CDR3 has 13 amino acids. From germline, CDR1 is DFQATT and CDR2 SNEGSKA (reference sequence). The V end lost 3 bases, the J end lost 11 bases, and 19 bases lay between the germline ends. The CDR3 coding sequence is TGCAGTGCTAGTCGGACAGCTTTATCGGAGGCTTTCTTT. Amino acid sequence: CSASRTALSEAFF.

This chain uses TRBV6-5 with TRBJ1-4; 8 bases agree with TRBD1. V lost 6 bases, J lost 7 bases, and 7 bases stayed unmatched. Germline V lookup: CDR1 MNHEY, CDR2 SVGAGI. This CDR3 region has 14 residues. The CDR3 spells CASSRTGRGEKLFF. The CDR3 bases are TGTGCCAGCAGCCGGACAGGGAGGGGTGAAAAACTGTTTTTT.

CDR3 residues: CATEPTANTEAFF. The CDR3 region has the DNA TGTGCCACCGAACCGACAGCGAACACTGAAGCTTTCTTT. This chain uses TRBV24-1 with TRBJ1-1; D possibly corresponds to TRBD1 (5 bases). V was shortened by 9 bases and J by 1 base, with 11 bases between the two germline ends. CDR3 size: 13 residues. Germline loops: CDR1 KGHDR, CDR2 SFDVKD.

This clone is a singleton in its sample. V usage is TRBV18 and J usage is TRBJ2-7; D is undetermined. CDR1 is KGHSH and CDR2 is LQKENI in the germline V gene. The CDR3 runs to 14 residues. V lost 0 bases and J 3 bases, leaving 9 bases between the germline ends. The CDR3 loop reads CASSPPGSFYEQYF. Written as DNA, the CDR3 is TGTGCCAGCTCACCACCGGGCAGCTTCTACGAGCAGTACTTC.

This chain uses TRBV3-1 (or the pseudogene TRBV3-2) with TRBJ2-7, with D uncertain. V gave up 4 bases and J gave up 4 bases, with 14 bases separating them. The CDR3 runs 14 residues. The germline V gene encodes CDR1 LGHDT and CDR2 YNNKEL (reference sequence). CDR3 DNA: TGTGCCAGCAGCCCGAGCCCCCCCCGGTACGAGCAGTACTTC. Protein sequence: CASSPSPPRYEQYF.

V is TRBV4-1 and J is TRBJ2-3, with TRBD2 matching 7 bases. This CDR3 is built from 18 residues. The V and J ends lost 4 bases and 4 bases, in that order; junction bases with no gene match: 17. CDR1 and CDR2 (germline): MGHRA, YSYEKL. CDR3 in amino acids: CASSLLRLSGLNSDTQYF. The CDR3 region has the DNA TGCGCCAGCAGCCTCCTACGCCTTTCGGGACTAAACTCAGATACGCAGTATTTT.